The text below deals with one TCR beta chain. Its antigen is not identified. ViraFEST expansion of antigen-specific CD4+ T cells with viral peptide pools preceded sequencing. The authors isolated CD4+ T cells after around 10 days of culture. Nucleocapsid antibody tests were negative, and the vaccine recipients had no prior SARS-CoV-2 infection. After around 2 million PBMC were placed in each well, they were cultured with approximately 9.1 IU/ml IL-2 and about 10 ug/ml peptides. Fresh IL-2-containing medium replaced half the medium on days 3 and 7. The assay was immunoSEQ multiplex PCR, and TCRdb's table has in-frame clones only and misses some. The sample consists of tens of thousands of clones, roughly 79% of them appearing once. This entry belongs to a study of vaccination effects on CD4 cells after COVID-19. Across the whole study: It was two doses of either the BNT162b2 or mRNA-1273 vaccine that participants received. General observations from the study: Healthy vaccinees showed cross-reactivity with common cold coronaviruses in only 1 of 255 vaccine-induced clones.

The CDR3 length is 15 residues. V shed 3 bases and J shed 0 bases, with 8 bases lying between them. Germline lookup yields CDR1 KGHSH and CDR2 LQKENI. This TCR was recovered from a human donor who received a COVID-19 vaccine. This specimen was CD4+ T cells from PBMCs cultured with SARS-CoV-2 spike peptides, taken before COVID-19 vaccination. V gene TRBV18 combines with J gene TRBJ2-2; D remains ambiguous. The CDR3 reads CASSPSQTNTGELFF. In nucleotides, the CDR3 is TGTGCCAGCTCACCGAGCCAGACGAACACCGGGGAGCTGTTTTTT.